These T cell receptor beta chains were read from a single sample in a study of shared clonotypes between healthy human individuals. Using immunoSEQ multiplex PCR, the repertoire was profiled, and TCRdb retains in-frame clones only, with some absent. The sample holds fewer than 3 million clones, roughly 90% seen once. What was sequenced was naive CD4+ T cells from PBMCs. These TCRs come from a man in his late teens or twenties in good health. Some clones in this sample may be carry-over from other donors' samples. The CDR3 runs from the conserved cysteine through the conserved F or W. Each record gives: D gene, V gene, CDR3 length, clone size, J gene, CDR3 DNA, CDR3 protein. A D gene is named only where the DNA matches it firmly. Where a row states a size, it is once, few, many or the class of an expanded clone; other rows omit it.

>-|TRBV10-3|12|-|TRBJ2-7
TGTGCCATCAGTGATGATCGTTACGAGCAGTACTTC
CAISDDRYEQYF
>TRBD1|TRBV5-1|15|once|TRBJ2-7
TGCGCCAGCAGCTTGGTGACAGGGGAAGCCTACGAGCAGTACTTC
CASSLVTGEAYEQYF
>-|TRBV5-1|17|-|TRBJ2-6
TGCGCCAGCAGCTTTCAGGGGTCATTCTCTGGGGCCAACGTCCTGACTTTC
CASSFQGSFSGANVLTF
>-|TRBV2|14|-|TRBJ1-2
TGTGCCAGCAGAACAGGACGTATTAACTATGGCTACACCTTC
CASRTGRINYGYTF
>TRBD1|TRBV28|13|-|TRBJ2-1
TGTGCCAGCAGTTCGGGACAGGGGACCCAGCAGTTCTTC
CASSSGQGTQQFF
>TRBD1|TRBV27|13|-|TRBJ1-5
TGTGCCACCGGGGGAGGGGGCCCTCAGCCCCAGCATTTT
CATGGGGPQPQHF
>-|TRBV27|14|-|TRBJ1-2
TGTGCCAGCAGTCCTCTGACGGGGAAACAGGGCTACACCTTC
CASSPLTGKQGYTF
>-|TRBV5-4|15|once|TRBJ2-3
TGTGCCAGCAGCTCCGCTACAGCGGGCACAGATACGCAGTATTTT
CASSSATAGTDTQYF
>-|TRBV5-4|13|-|TRBJ2-2
TGTGCCAGCAGCAGAGACAGTGGCGGGGAGCTGTTTTTT
CASSRDSGGELFF
>TRBD1|TRBV30|13|-|TRBJ1-6
TGTGCCTGGAGCGGACAGGATAATTCACCCCTCCACTTT
CAWSGQDNSPLHF
>TRBD1|TRBV6-6|16|-|TRBJ2-1
TGTGCCAGCAGGCCCCTCGGGACAGCTGCCTACAATGAGCAGTTCTTC
CASRPLGTAAYNEQFF
>TRBD1|TRBV5-1|15|once|TRBJ2-7
TGCGCCAGCAGCTTGGTTGACAGGGCTTCCTACGAGCAGTACTTC
CASSLVDRASYEQYF
>-|TRBV14|13|-|TRBJ1-1
TGTGCCAGCAGCCACGGGGGGAACACTGAAGCTTTCTTT
CASSHGGNTEAFF
>TRBD2|TRBV27|13|-|TRBJ2-7
TGTGCCAGCGTGACTAGCGGAGGATACGAGCAGTACTTC
CASVTSGGYEQYF
>-|TRBV28|14|-|TRBJ2-3
TGTGCCAGCAGTTTCCCGGGTCTGACAGATACGCAGTATTTT
CASSFPGLTDTQYF
>-|TRBV7-2|15|once|TRBJ2-7
TGTGCCAGCAGCCGCCTTGGTACTCGTACCTACGAGCAGTACTTC
CASSRLGTRTYEQYF
>-|TRBV11-3|14|-|TRBJ2-7
TGTGCCAGCAGCGGATCGGACAGCTCCTACGAGCAGTACTTC
CASSGSDSSYEQYF
>TRBD2|TRBV18|13|-|TRBJ2-5
TGTGCCAGCTCCGGGGGGACCCAAGAGACCCAGTACTTC
CASSGGTQETQYF
>TRBD1|TRBV25-1|15|-|TRBJ2-7
TGTGCCAGCAGTGTAAGTGGGACAGGGGGCCACGAGCAGTACTTC
CASSVSGTGGHEQYF
>-|TRBV5-1|14|-|TRBJ2-1
TGCGCCAGCAGTCGCATCAAAGGTAACAATGAGCAGTTCTTC
CASSRIKGNNEQFF
>-|TRBV27|16|-|TRBJ2-1
TGTGCCAGCAGTTTGACCCGTCCGGCAGGGTATCCTGAGCAGTTCTTC
CASSLTRPAGYPEQFF
>-|TRBV5-1|15|-|TRBJ2-2
TGCGCCAGCAGCTTGGGGAGCGGAGCCACCGGGGAGCTGTTTTTT
CASSLGSGATGELFF
>TRBD2|TRBV5-1|14|-|TRBJ2-3
TGCGCCAGTCTCGCGGGAGGGGCGCTAGATACGCAGTATTTT
CASLAGGALDTQYF
>-|TRBV12-5|14|-|TRBJ2-1
TGTGCTAGTGGTTTTGCGGGTCCCTACAATGAGCAGTTCTTC
CASGFAGPYNEQFF
>TRBD1|TRBV5-4|16|-|TRBJ1-2
TGTGCCAGCAGCTTGGGGCGACAGGGGGCTCAGGTTGGCTACACCTTC
CASSLGRQGAQVGYTF
>-|TRBV2|11|-|TRBJ2-1
TGTGCCAGCAGGGACCTCAATGAGCAGTTCTTC
CASRDLNEQFF
>-|TRBV28|15|-|TRBJ1-1
TGTGCCAGCAGTTTATACCCAGGCCGGTACACTGAAGCTTTCTTT
CASSLYPGRYTEAFF
>TRBD1|TRBV7-8|15|-|TRBJ2-7
TGTGCCAGCAGCTTAGAACCCGGGACAGGCTCCGAGCAGTACTTC
CASSLEPGTGSEQYF
>-|TRBV28|14|-|TRBJ2-7
TGTGCCAGCAGTTTTCGGGACCCGGGTGGCGAGCAGTACTTC
CASSFRDPGGEQYF
>-|TRBV28|13|-|TRBJ2-7
TGTGCCAGCAGTTTTCATTCGCCCTACGAGCAGTACTTC
CASSFHSPYEQYF
>TRBD1|TRBV7-2|19|-|TRBJ2-2
TGTGCCAGCAGCTTACATTTTGGGACAGGGTTGGTTGACACCGGGGAGCTGTTTTTT
CASSLHFGTGLVDTGELFF
>TRBD2|TRBV5-1|15|-|TRBJ2-5
TGCGCCAGCAGCTTGCCGACTAGCGGACAAGAGACCCAGTACTTC
CASSLPTSGQETQYF
>TRBD1|TRBV29-1|13|-|TRBJ2-1
TGCAGCGTCGGACAGGACCCCTACAATGAGCAGTTCTTC
CSVGQDPYNEQFF
>TRBD2|TRBV4-1|16|-|TRBJ2-7
TGCGCCAGCAGCCAAGGAAGCGGGAGGGGTTCCTACGAGCAGTACTTC
CASSQGSGRGSYEQYF
>TRBD2|TRBV7-2|18|-|TRBJ2-1
TGTGCCAGCAGCTTAGATTCCCCCACTAGCGGGGGCGCGGATGAGCAGTTCTTC
CASSLDSPTSGGADEQFF
>TRBD1|TRBV18|15|once|TRBJ2-7
TGTGCCAGCTCCCCGGGCACAGGGGTCAACTACGAGCAGTACTTC
CASSPGTGVNYEQYF
>TRBD2|TRBV30|13|-|TRBJ2-1
TGTGCCTGGAGCAGGCGGGGAGGGGATGAGCAGTTCTTC
CAWSRRGGDEQFF
>-|TRBV29-1|15|-|TRBJ2-3
TGCAGCGTTGAAGGCGGCCTTAAGGGCCCAGATACGCAGTATTTT
CSVEGGLKGPDTQYF
>-|TRBV29-1|12|-|TRBJ1-2
TGCAGCGTTGAATATTACAGCTATGGCTACACCTTC
CSVEYYSYGYTF
>TRBD1|TRBV7-3|14|-|TRBJ2-7
TGTGCCAGCAGGTCGACAGGGGCTGGCGACGAGCAGTACTTC
CASRSTGAGDEQYF
>TRBD1|TRBV6-6|15|-|TRBJ1-4
TGTGCCAGCAGTTACCGGGGACAGGGAGACGAAAAACTGTTTTTT
CASSYRGQGDEKLFF
>-|TRBV29-1|16|-|TRBJ1-2
TGCAGCGTTGCCCGAAGAGGTGGGGCGCATAACTATGGCTACACCTTC
CSVARRGGAHNYGYTF
>-|TRBV10-1|15|-|TRBJ2-5
TGCGCCAGCAGTGAGTCGGCCGGGGGCGGGGAGACCCAGTACTTC
CASSESAGGGETQYF
>-|TRBV2|16|-|TRBJ2-2
TGTGCCAGCACCTCCCGGTCGGACGGACGTACCGGGGAGCTGTTTTTT
CASTSRSDGRTGELFF
>-|TRBV5-1|17|-|TRBJ1-1
TGCGCCAGCACCTTTTCGACAGCGTCTGGATTGAACACTGAAGCTTTCTTT
CASTFSTASGLNTEAFF
>TRBD2|TRBV5-1|17|once|TRBJ2-3
TGCGCCAGCAGCCCCGAGGCCAGCGGGAGTATCACAGATACGCAGTATTTT
CASSPEASGSITDTQYF
>TRBD1|TRBV5-6|16|once|TRBJ1-5
TGTGCCAGCAGCATGAACACAGGGGCCGCCGGTAGGCCCCAGCATTTT
CASSMNTGAAGRPQHF
>TRBD1|TRBV28|15|-|TRBJ1-4
TGTGCCAGCAGTCCCCGACAGGGGTATCATGAAAAACTGTTTTTT
CASSPRQGYHEKLFF
>-|TRBV27|14|-|TRBJ1-1
TGTGCCAGCAGTTTGTGGGCGGGCGGCGCTGAAGCTTTCTTT
CASSLWAGGAEAFF
>-|TRBV9|16|-|TRBJ2-1
TGTGCCAGCAGCGTAGGGCTACGTAACCTCGAAGATGAGCAGTTCTTC
CASSVGLRNLEDEQFF
>TRBD1|TRBV9|14|-|TRBJ2-4
TGTGCCAGCAGCTTACAGGGACAGGGAAACATTCAGTACTTC
CASSLQGQGNIQYF
>TRBD2|TRBV5-1|14|-|TRBJ2-3
TGCGCCAGCGGACTAGCGGGAGATGGGGATACGCAGTATTTT
CASGLAGDGDTQYF
>-|TRBV27|13|-|TRBJ2-7
TGTGCCAGCAGTTTGGCCGGCTCCTACGAGCAGTACTTC
CASSLAGSYEQYF
>-|TRBV5-1|16|-|TRBJ1-5
TGCGCCAGCAGCTTGGGGACAGAGTATAGCAATCAGCCCCAGCATTTT
CASSLGTEYSNQPQHF
>-|TRBV6-5|15|-|TRBJ1-1
TGTGCCAGCAGTTACTCGAACAGAGCGGGCACTGAAGCTTTCTTT
CASSYSNRAGTEAFF
>-|TRBV10-1|20|-|TRBJ1-2
TGCGCCAGCACCCCGGGCCTAAATAGGGGCCGATACTACCACAACTATGGCTACACCTTC
CASTPGLNRGRYYHNYGYTF
>-|TRBV19|13|-|TRBJ2-5
TGTGCCAGTAGGCCAGGCAGGGGAGAGACCCAGTACTTC
CASRPGRGETQYF
>-|TRBV6-5|15|-|TRBJ1-2
TGTGCCAGCAGTTACTCGTCGGGGATTTCTGGGGGCTACACCTTC
CASSYSSGISGGYTF